The sequence of this T cell receptor (beta chain) was determined in a study of T-cell reconstitution after alpha-beta-depleted transplantation in children (TCRdb year 2016). For the study in its entirety: Using TCR repertoire profiling, the study quantitatively followed how T-cell immune reconstitution unfolded in children after TCRalphabeta/CD19-depleted allogeneic hematopoietic cell transplantation. Study-wide conclusions, independent of this receptor: Apparently early alphabetaT-cell count recovery about two months after transplant reportedly relied on only several hundred rapidly expanded clones derived from non-depleted graft cells. Hyperexpanded clone frequencies declined over subsequent months; after one year, T-cell counts and TCRbeta diversity were mostly attributed to newly produced T cells. In some patients, the high TCRbeta diversity seen at day 60 was put down to recipient T cells and intrathymic progenitors that had survived conditioning.

To note about this clonotype: What antigen it recognizes has not been identified. Per-base qualities were not stored, and no clone one base away is much larger.

Library method: PCR. The sequencing machine was an Illumina HiSeq 2500. Molecular barcoding was employed in the preparation of TCR libraries, with unique molecular identifiers being used to normalize TCRbeta repertoire quantification. Clones were called with MiXCR by TCRdb after fastp trimmed the public reads at Q25, and only in-frame beta chains were retained. For every CDR3 protein sequence, its rows merge into one entry that carries the most common genes and DNA. This sample gives roughly 120,000 distinct CDR3 sequences in total; 20% to 25% of them show up just once. The ten largest clones capture roughly a tenth of the sample. Taken with the paper, the label for treatment or condition translates to: allogeneic hematopoietic cell transplantation with graft depleted of TCRalphabeta T cells and CD19 B cells. The transplant recipients were children given TCRalphabeta/CD19-depleted allogeneic hematopoietic cell grafts.

A distance of 17 bases separates the germline ends of V and J, which lose 7 bases and 4 bases respectively. Inclusive of the bounding cysteine and phenylalanine, the CDR3 is 15 residues long. Only the CDR3 DNA is retained, 45 bases long and in frame from the first base. The receptor was derived from a male patient aged 2-9 years who had a stem cell transplant for chronic granulomatous disease, so the T cells may come from the graft donor. Sequencing was performed on PBMCs, mostly from graft donor cells, taken 180 days after TCRalphabeta/CD19-depleted stem cell transplant. Here the chain combines TRBV12-3 or TRBV12-4 and TRBJ1-5; TRBD1 could be the D gene, as 5 bases match. The CDR3 protein: CASNLGDVGNQPQHF. The DNA sequence follows: TGTGCCAGCAATCTGGGGGACGTTGGGAATCAGCCCCAGCATTTT.